The text below deals with one TCR beta chain. The data originate from a study of blood T cell repertoires in COVID-19. On the study more broadly: Sources were T cells, B-cell-depleted T cells, or PBMCs; the material itself was cDNA or gDNA.

The cohort comprised adults aged about 18 to 100 years residing in around 25 US areas. Someone with COVID-19 had been met by exposed participants within 2 weeks before study entry. With V trimmed by 0 bases and J by 6 bases, 10 bases remained unmatched. Germline CDR1 reads SGHDT; CDR2 reads YYEEEE. The CDR3 spans 16 residues. In the original processing: Cell counts per sample came from amplifying reference gene primers. Clones were sequenced by immunoSEQ multiplex PCR, and TCRdb holds only the in-frame ones, with some missing. V and J calls and clone size are those listed in that table; D and trimming were worked out from the DNA. The sample shows some 240,000 clones, approximately 88% of them seen only once.

Sequenced sample: PBMCs or T cells enriched from blood (not recorded which). The origin of this receptor is a woman between 40 and 50 years old who had been exposed to COVID-19. This chain uses TRBV5-6 with TRBJ1-2, with 8 positions matching TRBD1. The CDR3 loop is CASSLAPSDRVHGYTF. CDR3 DNA sequence: TGTGCCAGCAGCTTGGCGCCTTCGGACAGGGTACATGGCTACACCTTC.